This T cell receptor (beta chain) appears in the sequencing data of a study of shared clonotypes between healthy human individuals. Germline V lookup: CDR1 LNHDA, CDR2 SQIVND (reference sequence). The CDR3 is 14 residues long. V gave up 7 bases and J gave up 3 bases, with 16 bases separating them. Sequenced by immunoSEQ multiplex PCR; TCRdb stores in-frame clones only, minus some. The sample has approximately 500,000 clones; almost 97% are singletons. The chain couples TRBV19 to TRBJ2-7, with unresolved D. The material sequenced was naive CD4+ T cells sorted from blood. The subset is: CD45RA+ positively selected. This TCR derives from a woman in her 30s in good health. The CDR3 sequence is CASKSGRENYEQYF. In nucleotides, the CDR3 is TGTGCCAGTAAGTCAGGCCGAGAAAACTACGAGCAGTACTTC.